This T cell receptor (beta chain) came from a study of cytomegalovirus exposure and HLA in healthy donors. This clone appeared once. The protocol was immunoSEQ multiplex PCR, while the TCRdb copy is restricted to in-frame clones and leaves out a portion. This sample has about 110,000 clones, with about 86% found just once. The V gene end was trimmed by 1 base and the J gene end by 4 bases; junction bases not matched to a gene: 9. CDR1 is SGHRS and CDR2 is YFSETQ in the germline V gene. This CDR3 contains 17 residues. The sample was PBMCs. This TCR derives from a woman aged 18-29 years in good health and CMV-seropositive. J is TRBJ2-1 and V is TRBV5-1; 9 bases fit TRBD2. The CDR3 region is CASSLIGGRAGYNEQFF. The CDR3 DNA follows: TGCGCCAGCAGCTTGATCGGCGGGAGGGCCGGGTACAATGAGCAGTTCTTC.